The 32 T cell receptor beta chains reported below all come from one sample, sequenced in a study of cytomegalovirus exposure and HLA in healthy donors. With 60 Vbeta and 13 Jbeta primers, the PCR was carried out. Using immunoSEQ multiplex PCR, the repertoire was profiled, and TCRdb retains in-frame clones only, with some absent. The data contain more than 95,000 clones, over 75% of them singletons. Sequencing was performed on PBMCs. All receptors come from a woman younger than 30 in good health and CMV-seropositive.

The CDR3 spells CASSFERDSYNEQFF. DNA for the CDR3: TGTGCCAGCAGCTTTGAGCGGGACTCCTACAATGAGCAGTTCTTC. The gene calls are TRBV5-4 and TRBJ2-1; 7 bases align to TRBD2. Germline values: CDR1 SGHNT, CDR2 YYREEE (reference sequence). V lost 2 bases, J lost 0 bases, and 2 bases stayed unmatched. The CDR3 has 15 residues.

The J gene is TRBJ2-5, the V gene TRBV13; weak D call: TRBD2 (5 bases). The germline V and J ends were trimmed by 0 bases and 2 bases, with 10 bases remaining between them. CDR3 size: 15 residues. Germline V gene lookup returns CDR1 PRHDT and CDR2 FYEKMQ (reference sequence). CDR3 in amino acids: CASSLGGGQQETQYF. In DNA form, the CDR3 reads TGTGCCAGCAGCTTAGGCGGAGGTCAGCAAGAGACCCAGTACTTC.

CDR3 residues: CAISRQIMTDTQYF. In nucleotides, the CDR3 is TGTGCCATCAGCCGACAGATAATGACAGATACGCAGTATTTT. The V and J genes are TRBV10-3 and TRBJ2-3; D might be TRBD1 (5 bases). V lost 6 bases to trimming and J lost 3 bases, with 13 bases between them. The germline CDR1 and CDR2 sequences are ENHRY and SYGVKD. This CDR3 is built from 14 residues.

A few counts support this clone. The chain recombines TRBV6-7 with TRBJ1-1, with 9 bases lining up with TRBD1. TRBV6-7 has ORF status, its function being uncertain. V trimming: 0 bases; J trimming: 4 bases; junction bases outside the gene matches: 9. The CDR3 has 17 residues. Here the CDR3 DNA reads TGTGCCAGCAGTTACTCTGGACAGGGGCACCGGTGCACTGAAGCTTTCTTT. Its protein is CASSYSGQGHRCTEAFF.

The rearrangement links TRBV18 to TRBJ2-3, with TRBD2 matching over 8 bases. From germline, CDR1 is KGHSH and CDR2 LQKENI. The V gene end was trimmed by 3 bases and the J gene end by 3 bases; junction bases not matched to a gene: 8. The CDR3 is 16 residues long. The chain's CDR3 is CASSPQAGESTDTQYF. The DNA of the CDR3 is TGTGCCAGCTCACCCCAAGCGGGAGAGAGTACAGATACGCAGTATTTT.

The chain links TRBV5-5 to TRBJ2-7; 10 nucleotides agree with TRBD1. CDR1 and CDR2 (germline): SGHKS, YYEKEE (reference sequence). This CDR3 spans 15 amino acids. The ends lost 6 bases at V and 1 base at J; junction bases unmatched: 7. CDR3 protein: CASTTGTGESYEQYF. CDR3 bases: TGTGCCAGCACTACCGGGACAGGGGAATCCTACGAGCAGTACTTC.

This clone turned up a few times. The final CDR3 position lacks the conserved phenylalanine or tryptophan, pointing to a likely read error. V is TRBV2 and J is TRBJ1-2; TRBD1 matches at 7 bases. There are 13 residues in the CDR3. The V gene's germline CDR1 is SNHLY and CDR2 FYNNEI. V shed 4 bases, J shed 10 bases, and the junction held 9 bases outside the gene matches. CDR3 bases: TGTGCCAGCAGTGCCAAGGGGGCTGAGGACTACACCGTC. It translates to CASSAKGAEDYTV.

The chain carries TRBV9 and TRBJ2-1; 9 nucleotides agree with TRBD2. This CDR3 region has 15 residues. Germline V gene data show CDR1 as SGDLS and CDR2 as YYNGEE. V gave up 4 bases and J gave up 4 bases; unmatched junction bases: 6. The CDR3 nucleotides read TGTGCCAGCAGCTCCCAGACTAGCGGATACAATGAGCAGTTCTTC. Translation gives CASSSQTSGYNEQFF.

This clone came up many times. The chain combines TRBV5-5 with TRBJ2-1; weak D call: TRBD2 (5 bases). The CDR3 extends over 15 amino acids. Trimming took 0 bases from V and 1 from J, leaving 8 bases between them. From germline, CDR1 is SGHKS and CDR2 YYEKEE (reference sequence). CDR3 DNA sequence: TGTGCCAGCAGCTTGGGGCCGGGGTCCTACAATGAGCAGTTCTTC. Translation: CASSLGPGSYNEQFF.

The V gene is TRBV6-5, the J gene TRBJ1-1; TRBD1 matches at 7 bases. The germline V gene encodes CDR1 MNHEY and CDR2 SVGAGI. CDR3 size: 14 residues. After removal of 7 bases from V and 3 bases from J, the junction contained 8 bases not matched to a gene. CDR3 DNA sequence: TGTGCCAGCATGACGGGCCAGGGGGACACTGAAGCTTTCTTT. This encodes CASMTGQGDTEAFF.

The chain recombines TRBV2 with TRBJ2-1; D possibly corresponds to TRBD2 (6 bases). Trimming stripped 10 bases from V and 6 bases from J, with 19 bases between. The CDR3 totals 14 residues. CDR1 is SNHLY, CDR2 FYNNEI, per germline. CDR3 DNA sequence: TGTGCCATCCGGACATGGGAGGACTTCAATGAGCAGTTCTTC. Translated: CAIRTWEDFNEQFF.

The gene calls are TRBV6-5 and TRBJ2-4, with D maybe TRBD2 (6 bases). The V end lost 4 bases, the J end lost 4 bases, and 11 bases lay between the germline ends. CDR1 is MNHEY and CDR2 is SVGAGI in the germline V gene. CDR3 length: 14 residues. This chain's CDR3 is CASSSGTGKNIQYF. The CDR3 region has the DNA TGTGCCAGCAGTTCCGGGACTGGGAAAAACATTCAGTACTTC.

V usage is TRBV28 and J usage is TRBJ1-4; D is undetermined. The CDR3 has 16 amino acids. V lost 4 bases and J lost 0, with 12 bases in between. CDR1 is MDHEN and CDR2 is SYDVKM in the germline V gene. The chain's CDR3 is CASSYPADATNEKLFF. The CDR3 bases are TGTGCCAGCAGTTACCCGGCGGATGCAACTAATGAAAAACTGTTTTTT.

About this clone itself: This sample includes further DNA sequences coding for the same CDR3. The chain is built from TRBV6-4 and TRBJ1-1; D remains unclear. Germline V gene sequence: CDR1 MRHNA, CDR2 SNTAGT. V gave up 9 bases and J gave up 0 bases, with 8 bases separating them. The CDR3 contains 12 residues. Written as DNA, the CDR3 is TGTGCCAGGGGCCGTTTGAACACTGAAGCTTTCTTT. It translates to CARGRLNTEAFF.

V and J are TRBV15 and TRBJ1-1; 12 nucleotides line up with TRBD1. Germline CDR1 reads LNHNV; CDR2 reads YYDKDF (reference sequence). Trimming removed 1 base from V and 0 bases from J; junction bases left unmatched: 9. The CDR3 is 19 amino acids. As DNA, the CDR3 is TGTGCCACCAGCAGAGTGGCCGGGACAGGGGGCCTTGTGAACACTGAAGCTTTCTTT. This codes for CATSRVAGTGGLVNTEAFF.

The CDR3: CASSEFIAGSQPQHF. The CDR3 DNA reads as TGTGCCAGCAGTGAATTTATAGCAGGGTCTCAGCCCCAGCATTTT. The rearrangement links TRBV2 to TRBJ1-5; D is perhaps TRBD1 (5 bases). The V gene's germline CDR1 is SNHLY and CDR2 FYNNEI. Trimming took 2 bases from V and 6 from J, leaving 14 bases between them. CDR3 length: 15 residues. Full variable domain (rest looked up from reference TRBV2 and TRBJ1-5): EPEVTQTPSHQVTQMGQEVILRCVPISNHLYFYWYRQILGQKVEFLVSFYNNEISEKSEIFDDQFSVERPDGSNFTLKIRSTKLEDSAMYFCASSEFIAGSQPQHFGDGTRLSIL.

The chain recombines TRBV6-5 with TRBJ2-5, with D uncertain. CDR1 is MNHEY, CDR2 SVGAGI, per germline. The CDR3 covers 14 residues. Trimming removed 4 bases from V and 1 base from J, with 10 bases in between. The CDR3 region has the DNA TGTGCCAGCAGTTCCGATCAACTCCAAGAGACCCAGTACTTC. This gives the protein CASSSDQLQETQYF.

The chain has TRBV5-1 and TRBJ2-7, with D possibly being TRBD1 (5 bases). In germline, CDR1 is SGHRS, CDR2 YFSETQ. Deletions cut 5 bases from V and 3 bases from J, with 9 bases between. This CDR3 region has 12 residues. This CDR3 reads CASRIQDYEQYF. CDR3 DNA: TGCGCCAGCAGAATACAGGACTACGAGCAGTACTTC.

This clone was seen just once. This chain joins TRBV7-8 and TRBJ2-7; 11 bases match TRBD1. CDR1 and CDR2 from the germline V gene are SGHVS and FQNEAQ. The V gene end was trimmed by 1 base and the J gene end by 7 bases; junction bases not matched to a gene: 6. CDR3 size: 15 residues. The CDR3 reads CASSLGTGGAGEQYF. The CDR3 DNA sequence: TGTGCCAGCAGCTTAGGGACAGGGGGCGCGGGGGAGCAGTACTTC.

This clone was seen a handful of times. An end of the junction does not agree with germline; a read error may underlie this. This chain links TRBV15 with TRBJ2-7, with unresolved D. This CDR3 contains 13 residues. Per the germline V gene, CDR1 is LNHNV and CDR2 is YYDKDF (reference sequence). CDR3 bases: TGTGTCACCAGCAGAAAAGACAATTACGAGCAGTACTTC. It specifies CVTSRKDNYEQYF.

This clone was observed a single time. This sequence joins TRBV13 and TRBJ2-7, with TRBD1 matching over 9 bases. CDR3 length: 17 residues. V was pared by 5 bases and J by 2 bases, with 13 bases of the junction left unmatched. Germline CDR1 and CDR2: PRHDT and FYEKMQ (reference sequence). The CDR3 here is CASSTTTGTGYPYEQYF. In DNA, the CDR3 is TGTGCCAGCAGCACTACCACCGGGACAGGGTACCCCTACGAGCAGTACTTC.

The V and J genes are TRBV27 and TRBJ1-1; D uncertain. The germline gives CDR1 MNHEY, CDR2 SMNVEV (reference sequence). V was cut by 4 bases and J by 4 bases, with 4 bases left in between. This CDR3 has 11 residues. CDR3 region: CASSYGTEAFF. The CDR3 nucleotides read TGTGCCAGCAGTTACGGCACTGAAGCTTTCTTT.

The gene calls are TRBV4-1 and TRBJ2-1, with 10 nucleotides matching TRBD1. The CDR3 is 17 amino acids. Trimming at V came to 3 bases and at J to 2 bases, leaving 7 bases not matched to a gene. Germline V CDR1 and CDR2: MGHRA, YSYEKL. CDR3 sequence (DNA): TGCGCCAGCAGCCAGGCCGGGACAGGGGCGGCCTACAATGAGCAGTTCTTC. It encodes CASSQAGTGAAYNEQFF.

This clone appeared once. The J gene is TRBJ1-6, the V gene TRBV28; 9 bases are a match to TRBD1. From germline, CDR1 is MDHEN and CDR2 SYDVKM. The CDR3 spans 14 residues. Losses at the gene ends were 4 bases for V and 5 bases for J; bases not matched to a gene: 0. The CDR3 DNA sequence: TGTGCCAGCAGTTGGACAGGGGATAATTCACCCCTCCACTTT. This codes for CASSWTGDNSPLHF.

This clone was observed a single time. The chain combines TRBV29-1 with TRBJ1-1, with a possible D match to TRBD1 (6 bases). The CDR3 runs to 15 residues. Germline loops: CDR1 SQVTM, CDR2 ANQGSEA. The ends were cut back, 6 bases at V and 3 bases at J, with 20 bases in the middle. The CDR3 nucleotides read TGCAGCGTGGCCCGGGACACTGCCCACGACACTGAAGCTTTCTTT. Translation: CSVARDTAHDTEAFF.

This clone showed up just a few times. This chain links TRBV30 with TRBJ2-2; TRBD2 aligns across 7 bases. CDR1 is GTSNPN and CDR2 is SVGIG in the germline V gene (reference sequence). The CDR3 extends over 16 amino acids. The V gene end was trimmed by 5 bases and the J gene end by 0 bases; junction bases not matched to a gene: 9. The CDR3 reads CAWEGLEGANTGELFF. The CDR3 bases are TGTGCCTGGGAAGGACTAGAAGGGGCGAACACCGGGGAGCTGTTTTTT.

The gene calls are TRBV19 and TRBJ2-7; 8 nucleotides line up with TRBD2. With 3 bases clipped from V and 3 bases from J, the junction kept 7 bases outside the gene matches. CDR3 length: 15 residues. Germline CDR1 is LNHDA and CDR2 is SQIVND (reference sequence). CDR3 protein: CASSMLAGGNYEQYF. The DNA of the CDR3 is TGTGCCAGTAGTATGTTGGCGGGAGGAAACTACGAGCAGTACTTC.

This chain joins TRBV6-5 and TRBJ1-4, with D unresolved. Germline-derived CDR1 and CDR2 are MNHEY and SVGAGI. The V end lost 2 bases, the J end lost 8 bases, and 12 bases lay between the germline ends. This CDR3 is built from 14 residues. The CDR3 loop is CASSYVAGNEKLFF. Here the CDR3 DNA reads TGTGCCAGCAGTTACGTGGCAGGCAACGAAAAACTGTTTTTT.

The V gene is TRBV6-4, the J gene TRBJ1-2, with D perhaps matching TRBD1 (6 bases). Germline CDR1 and CDR2: MRHNA and SNTAGT. CDR3 length equals 12 residues. Trimming left V 6 bases short and J 8 bases short, with 13 bases between. CDR3 region: CASRGKGEGYTF. CDR3 nucleotide sequence: TGTGCCAGCAGGGGGAAGGGGGAGGGCTACACCTTC.

J is TRBJ2-3 and V is TRBV6-1; the D gene is possibly TRBD2 (6 bases). Per the germline V gene, CDR1 is MNHNS and CDR2 is SASEGT. The CDR3 totals 13 residues. V was clipped by 6 bases and J by 3 bases, with 10 bases between them. CDR3 DNA sequence: TGTGCCAGCAGGGGGGGTTCAACAGATACGCAGTATTTT. Translating it yields CASRGGSTDTQYF.

The chain employs TRBV19 and TRBJ2-1, with D uncertain. The CDR3 runs to 12 residues. Trimming left V 7 bases short and J 0 bases short, with 4 bases between. Looked up from germline, CDR1 is LNHDA and CDR2 is SQIVND (reference sequence). In DNA, the CDR3 is TGTGCCAGTATCGGCTCCTACAATGAGCAGTTCTTC. Its translation is CASIGSYNEQFF.

The J gene is TRBJ2-5, the V gene TRBV28, with D possibly TRBD1 on 6 matching bases. Germline loops: CDR1 MDHEN, CDR2 SYDVKM. This CDR3 contains 14 residues. V was cut by 6 bases and J by 4 bases, with 15 bases left in between. The CDR3 DNA sequence: TGTGCCAGCAGAACAGGGCATCCCCGAGAGACCCAGTACTTC. Translation: CASRTGHPRETQYF.